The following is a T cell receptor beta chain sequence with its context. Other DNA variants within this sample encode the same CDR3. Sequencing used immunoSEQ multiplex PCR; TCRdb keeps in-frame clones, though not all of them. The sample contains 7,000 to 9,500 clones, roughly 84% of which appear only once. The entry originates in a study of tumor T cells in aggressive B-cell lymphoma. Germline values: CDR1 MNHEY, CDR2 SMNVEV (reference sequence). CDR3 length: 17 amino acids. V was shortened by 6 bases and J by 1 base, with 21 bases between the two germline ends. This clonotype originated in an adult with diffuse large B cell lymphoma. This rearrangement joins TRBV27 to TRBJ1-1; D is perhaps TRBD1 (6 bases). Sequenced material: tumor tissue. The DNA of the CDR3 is TGTGCCAGCAGGATCAGAACAGGGAGAAGAGGGAACACTGAAGCTTTCTTT. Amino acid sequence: CASRIRTGRRGNTEAFF.